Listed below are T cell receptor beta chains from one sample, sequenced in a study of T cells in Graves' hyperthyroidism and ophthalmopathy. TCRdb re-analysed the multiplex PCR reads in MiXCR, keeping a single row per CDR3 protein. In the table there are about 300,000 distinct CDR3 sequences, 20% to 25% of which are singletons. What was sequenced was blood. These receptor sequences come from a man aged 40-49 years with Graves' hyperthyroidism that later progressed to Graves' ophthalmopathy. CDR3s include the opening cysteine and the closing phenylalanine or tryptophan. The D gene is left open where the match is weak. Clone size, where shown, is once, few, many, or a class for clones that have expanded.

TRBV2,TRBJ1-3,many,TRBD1,TGTGCCAGCAGTCCCGGGACAGTAGGAGACACCATATATTTT,CASSPGTVGDTIYF
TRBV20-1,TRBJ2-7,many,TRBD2,TGCAGTGCTAGAGACCCACTTAGCGGGAGAACCTACGAGCAGTACTTC,CSARDPLSGRTYEQYF
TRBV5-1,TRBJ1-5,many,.,TGCGCCAGCAGCCCGGAAGGGATGGGCAATCAGCCCCAGCATTTT,CASSPEGMGNQPQHF
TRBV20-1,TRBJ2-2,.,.,TGCAGTGCTAGAATCCGAGGGCGAACCGCCGGGGAGCTGTTTTTT,CSARIRGRTAGELFF
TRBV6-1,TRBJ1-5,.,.,TGTGCCAGCACCCCAACGGACAGAAGCAATCAGCCCCAGCATTTT,CASTPTDRSNQPQHF
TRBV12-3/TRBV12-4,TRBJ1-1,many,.,TGTGCCAGCAGTTTGCTGGCTGAAGCTTTCTTT,CASSLLAEAFF
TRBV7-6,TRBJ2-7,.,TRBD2,TGTGCCAGCAGCCATTCGACTAGCGGCAGCTCCTACGAGCAGTACTTC,CASSHSTSGSSYEQYF
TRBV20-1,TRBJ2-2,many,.,TGCAGTGCTAGACCCAGACTCCTAGGGACGAACACCGGGGAGCTGTTTTTT,CSARPRLLGTNTGELFF
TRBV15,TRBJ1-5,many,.,TGTGCCACCAGCAGAGATCAGCCGGACGGCCAGCCCCAGCATTTT,CATSRDQPDGQPQHF
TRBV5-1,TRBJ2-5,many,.,TGCGCCAGCAGCTTTTCCCCCGGATGGGCGGGATCCCAACAAGAGACCCAGTACTTC,CASSFSPGWAGSQQETQYF
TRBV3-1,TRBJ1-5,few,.,TGTGCCAGCAGCCAGGGTGGCCCAGGCAATCAGCCCCAGCATTTT,CASSQGGPGNQPQHF
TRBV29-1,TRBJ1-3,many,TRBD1,TGCAGCGTGGGGGGACAGGACTCTGGAAACACCATATATTTT,CSVGGQDSGNTIYF
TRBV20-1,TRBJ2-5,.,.,TGCAGCGAGGAGGGGGGTATTGGAGAGACCCAGTACTTC,CSEEGGIGETQYF
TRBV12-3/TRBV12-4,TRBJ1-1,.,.,TGTGCCAGCAGTTTAGGCTCGATGGGCATGAACACTGAAGCTTTCTTT,CASSLGSMGMNTEAFF
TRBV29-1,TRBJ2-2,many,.,TGCAGCGTGGGGGGACGGCCTTGGAACACCGGGGAGCTGTTTTTT,CSVGGRPWNTGELFF
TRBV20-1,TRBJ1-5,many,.,TGCAGTGCTCAGCGAGGTAGCAATCAGCCCCAGCATTTT,CSAQRGSNQPQHF
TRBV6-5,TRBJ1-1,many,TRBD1,TGTGCCAGCAGAATGGGGACAGAGAACACTGAAGCTTTCTTT,CASRMGTENTEAFF
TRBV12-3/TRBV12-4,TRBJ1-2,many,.,TGTGCCAGCAGTCCCGACCTCTATGGCTACACCTTC,CASSPDLYGYTF
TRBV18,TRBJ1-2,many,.,TGTGCCAGCTCACCGGGACCCGGGCGAAACTATGGCTACACCTTC,CASSPGPGRNYGYTF
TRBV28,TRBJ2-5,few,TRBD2,TGTGCCAGCAGTTCAAGCGGGAGGACTCGAGGGGAGACCCAGTACTTC,CASSSSGRTRGETQYF
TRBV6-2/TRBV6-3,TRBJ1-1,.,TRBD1,TGTGCCAGCAGTTATTTAAAGGCGGGACAGACTCCGAACACTGAAGCTTTCTTT,CASSYLKAGQTPNTEAFF
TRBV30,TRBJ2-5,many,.,TGTGCCTGGAGTGTAGCCGGGTACTTAGAGACCCAGTACTTC,CAWSVAGYLETQYF
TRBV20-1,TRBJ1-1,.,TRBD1,TGCAGTGCCTGGAATGTTATAAGCAGGGGGTTTAGTGGGACTGAAGCTTTCTTT,CSAWNVISRGFSGTEAFF
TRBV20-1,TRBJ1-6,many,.,TGCAGTGGGCAGGGGAGAAATTCACCCCTCCACTTT,CSGQGRNSPLHF
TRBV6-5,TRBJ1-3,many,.,TGTGCCAGTAGAGGGACGGCAGCGGGGGGCACCATATATTTT,CASRGTAAGGTIYF
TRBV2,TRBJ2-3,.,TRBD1,TGTGCCAGCAGTTTCCGGGACAGGTTCACAGATACGCAGTATTTT,CASSFRDRFTDTQYF
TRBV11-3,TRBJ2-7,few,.,TGTGCCAGCAGCTCGGGGACCCTTCATGCCGAGCAGTACTTC,CASSSGTLHAEQYF
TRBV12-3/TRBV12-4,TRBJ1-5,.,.,TGTGCCAGCAGCTTAGGTAGACCGGGGCAGCCCCAGCATTTT,CASSLGRPGQPQHF
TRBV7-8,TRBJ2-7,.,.,TGTGCCAGCAGCGAGATATGGGGGCCCAGACGCTACGAGCAGTACTTC,CASSEIWGPRRYEQYF
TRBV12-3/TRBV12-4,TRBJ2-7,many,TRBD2,TGTGCCAGCAGTTTCGGCGGGAGCGTCCCCGAGCAGTACTTC,CASSFGGSVPEQYF
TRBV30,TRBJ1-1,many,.,TGTGCCTGGAGAGGGAGGTCAGGGCCGAACACTGAAGCTTTCTTT,CAWRGRSGPNTEAFF
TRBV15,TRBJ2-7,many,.,TGTGCCACCAGCAGAGAATTCTATACGAAACAGTACTTC,CATSREFYTKQYF
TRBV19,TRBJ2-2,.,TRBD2,TGTGCCAGTAGTGGCGGGACTAGCGGGAGCAGAGGGGAGCTGTTTTTT,CASSGGTSGSRGELFF
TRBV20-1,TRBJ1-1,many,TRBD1,TGCAGTGCTATCGAGGGGGCTAACACTGAAGCTTTCTTT,CSAIEGANTEAFF
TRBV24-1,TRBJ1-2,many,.,TGTGCCACCAGTGTATCCGGGACATTTTATGGCTACACCTTC,CATSVSGTFYGYTF
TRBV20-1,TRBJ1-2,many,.,TGCAGTGCTACCGCCTTGGATGGCTACACCTTC,CSATALDGYTF
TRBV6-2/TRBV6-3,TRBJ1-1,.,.,TGTGCCAGCAGTTACGAGCGGGACACTGAAGCTTTCTTT,CASSYERDTEAFF
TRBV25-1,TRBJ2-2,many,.,TGTGCCAGCAGTGATTGGGGACGCGACACCGGGGAGCTGTTTTTT,CASSDWGRDTGELFF
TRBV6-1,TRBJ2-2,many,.,TGTGCCAGCACTAAGAGGTGGAACACCGGGGAGCTGTTTTTT,CASTKRWNTGELFF
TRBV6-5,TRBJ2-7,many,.,TGTGCCAGCAGTTACATGGGGGGCTACGAGCAGTACTTC,CASSYMGGYEQYF
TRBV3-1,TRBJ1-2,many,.,TGTGCCAGCAGCCAAGAGTACAGGACAGCTTACTATGGCTACACCTTC,CASSQEYRTAYYGYTF
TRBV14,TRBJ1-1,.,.,TGTGCCAGCAGCCAGAATGCCTTGCGGACAGCCCGTGGAACTTTCTTT,CASSQNALRTARGTFF
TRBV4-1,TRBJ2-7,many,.,TGCGCCAGCAGCACCCAGGACAGCCCCTACGAGCAGTACTTC,CASSTQDSPYEQYF
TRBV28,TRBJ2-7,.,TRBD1,TGTGCCAGCAGCGAGCTTGGGACAGGGGGACCTTACGAGCAGTACTTC,CASSELGTGGPYEQYF
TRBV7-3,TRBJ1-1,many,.,TGTGCCAGCAGTCGCCAATCGAACACTGAAGCTTTCTTT,CASSRQSNTEAFF
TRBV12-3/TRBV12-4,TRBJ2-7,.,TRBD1,TGTGCCACCGGGTTTAGGACGTCCGTCCGGGACAGGGCGCTTTACGAGCAGTACTTC,CATGFRTSVRDRALYEQYF
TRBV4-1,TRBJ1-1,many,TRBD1,TGCGCCAGCAGCCAAGAGGCAGGGGGCCTTCCTGAAGCTTTCTTT,CASSQEAGGLPEAFF
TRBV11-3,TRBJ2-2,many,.,TGTGCCAGCAGCTTAGGGGAAGTGACCGGGGAGCTGTTTTTT,CASSLGEVTGELFF
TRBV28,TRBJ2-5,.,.,TGTGCCAGCAGACCTGCAGGGCGCGGGACCCAGTACTTC,CASRPAGRGTQYF
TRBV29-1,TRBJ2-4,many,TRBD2,TGCAGCGTTGCATGGGCGGGAGTCACCAAAAACATTCAGTACTTC,CSVAWAGVTKNIQYF
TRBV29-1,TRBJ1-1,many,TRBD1,TGCAGCGTTGATCTCCGGGACAGGGGAGCGTTCACTGAAGCTTTCTTT,CSVDLRDRGAFTEAFF
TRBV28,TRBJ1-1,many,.,TGTGCCAGCACCCTGGGGTGGGGCTCAACCTCCTCAACGCCAGAAGCTTTCTTT,CASTLGWGSTSSTPEAFF
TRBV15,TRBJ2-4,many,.,TGTGCCACCAGCTTACAAAACATTCAGTACTTC,CATSLQNIQYF
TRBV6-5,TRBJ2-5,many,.,TGTGCCAGCAGCACGGACCTCCGCGGGGAGACCCAGTACTTC,CASSTDLRGETQYF